One sample yielded the 5 T cell receptor beta chains listed below, sequenced in a study of blood T cell repertoires in COVID-19. Using immunoSEQ multiplex PCR, the repertoire was profiled, and TCRdb retains in-frame clones only, with some absent. The sample lists 140,000 to 150,000 clones, about nine tenths occurring once. Source material: PBMCs or T cells enriched from blood (not recorded which). These receptors were obtained from a man aged 50-60 years who had recovered from COVID-19.

V is TRBV4-2 and J is TRBJ2-7, with D perhaps TRBD1 (6 bases). V was shortened by 5 bases and J by 1 base, with 12 bases between the two germline ends. The CDR3 runs 14 residues. Germline V CDR1 and CDR2: LGHNA, YNFKEQ. The CDR3 DNA reads as TGTGCCAGCAGCGAATCACAGGGATCCTACGAGCAGTACTTC. It codes for CASSESQGSYEQYF.

The gene calls are TRBV5-4 and TRBJ1-4; 10 nucleotides align to TRBD1. Looked up from germline, CDR1 is SGHNT and CDR2 is YYREEE (reference sequence). With 0 bases clipped from V and 7 bases from J, the junction kept 3 bases outside the gene matches. The CDR3 has 15 amino acids. The CDR3 nucleotides are TGTGCCAGCAGCTTGGGCGGACAGGGGGGTGAAAAACTGTTTTTT. Its translation: CASSLGGQGGEKLFF.

The V call is TRBV6-6, the J call TRBJ1-2, with 7 bases that match TRBD1. Looked up from germline, CDR1 is MNHNY and CDR2 is SVGAGI (reference sequence). CDR3 size: 15 residues. The trim removed 2 bases at V and 7 bases at J, leaving 10 bases unmatched. CDR3 sequence reads: CASSYPEAGGRGYTF. Here the CDR3 DNA reads TGTGCCAGCAGTTACCCAGAAGCAGGGGGGCGTGGCTACACCTTC.

This chain links TRBV7-9 with TRBJ1-1; 7 nucleotides align to TRBD1. This CDR3 spans 14 amino acids. V lost 6 bases to trimming and J lost 5 bases; unmatched junction nucleotides: 9. CDR1 SEHNR and CDR2 FQNEAQ come from the germline V gene (reference sequence). The CDR3 DNA follows: TGTGCCAGCAGATCGGACAGGTTTAGGACTGAAGCTTTCTTT. This codes for CASRSDRFRTEAFF.

The genes are TRBV5-1 and TRBJ1-3; 7 bases line up with TRBD1. The CDR3 covers 16 residues. V shed 7 bases, J shed 0 bases, and the junction held 10 bases outside the gene matches. Germline V gene sequence: CDR1 SGHRS, CDR2 YFSETQ. Here the CDR3 DNA reads TGCGCCAGCTCCGACCAGGGACAGAGCTCTGGAAACACCATATATTTT. This sequence encodes CASSDQGQSSGNTIYF.